Listed below are T cell receptor beta chains from one sample, sequenced in a study of monozygotic twins with inflammatory bowel disease. With the 5' RACE reads reprocessed, TCRdb shows one record per CDR3 protein and no DNA. In total, the table holds approximately 340,000 distinct CDR3 sequences. Sequencing was performed on blood. Every receptor here comes from a human donor with ulcerative colitis or Crohn's disease, or a healthy co-twin of an affected twin (not recorded which). Both conserved end residues are part of each CDR3. The order of the fields is V gene, J gene, CDR3 protein.

v_call: TRBV28
j_call: TRBJ1-5
cdr3_aa: CASRRTGGQGPQHF

v_call: TRBV10-2
j_call: TRBJ2-3
cdr3_aa: CASSRLAGSTDTQYF

v_call: TRBV7-3
j_call: TRBJ2-1
cdr3_aa: CASSSRFSSYNEQFF

v_call: TRBV3-1
j_call: TRBJ2-1
cdr3_aa: CASSSGHMMGEQFF

v_call: TRBV7-2
j_call: TRBJ1-2
cdr3_aa: CASSWEDRVLYGYTF

v_call: TRBV2
j_call: TRBJ2-1
cdr3_aa: CASSSSGGSVYKFF

v_call: TRBV6-1
j_call: TRBJ1-2
cdr3_aa: CASGRTVTNYGYTF

v_call: TRBV12-3/TRBV12-4
j_call: TRBJ2-5
cdr3_aa: CASTPRRRQETQYF

v_call: TRBV30
j_call: TRBJ1-4
cdr3_aa: CAWSVFAGGELFF

v_call: TRBV5-1
j_call: TRBJ1-1
cdr3_aa: CASSWDRDTEAFF

v_call: TRBV7-2
j_call: TRBJ2-5
cdr3_aa: CASSLGTLLKETQYF

v_call: TRBV4-1
j_call: TRBJ2-5
cdr3_aa: CASSHQQGLETQYF

v_call: TRBV4-1
j_call: TRBJ2-7
cdr3_aa: CASSQLQGSYEQYF

v_call: TRBV11-2
j_call: TRBJ2-7
cdr3_aa: CASSLQGYALEQYF

v_call: TRBV7-6
j_call: TRBJ2-1
cdr3_aa: CASSLAGTSGYNEQFF